This T cell receptor beta chain was observed in a study of cytomegalovirus exposure and HLA in healthy donors. With 60 Vbeta and 13 Jbeta primers, the PCR was carried out. Clones were read by immunoSEQ multiplex PCR, and TCRdb kept only the in-frame ones, dropping some. The table has under 200,000 clones, over 60% seen once. Germline V gives CDR1 SGHNT, CDR2 YYREEE (reference sequence). This CDR3 has 15 residues. V was trimmed by 1 base and J by 3 bases, leaving 10 bases between them. At the time of sampling, donors were nominally healthy, though unrecorded immune exposures were likely. Sequencing input: PBMCs. The V gene is TRBV5-4, the J gene TRBJ2-2, with D maybe TRBD1 (6 bases). The clonotype comes from a man aged 45-65 years in good health and CMV-seropositive. For the CDR3, the DNA is TGTGCCAGCAGCTTGCAGGGGTATGACACCGGGGAGCTGTTTTTT. It codes for CASSLQGYDTGELFF.